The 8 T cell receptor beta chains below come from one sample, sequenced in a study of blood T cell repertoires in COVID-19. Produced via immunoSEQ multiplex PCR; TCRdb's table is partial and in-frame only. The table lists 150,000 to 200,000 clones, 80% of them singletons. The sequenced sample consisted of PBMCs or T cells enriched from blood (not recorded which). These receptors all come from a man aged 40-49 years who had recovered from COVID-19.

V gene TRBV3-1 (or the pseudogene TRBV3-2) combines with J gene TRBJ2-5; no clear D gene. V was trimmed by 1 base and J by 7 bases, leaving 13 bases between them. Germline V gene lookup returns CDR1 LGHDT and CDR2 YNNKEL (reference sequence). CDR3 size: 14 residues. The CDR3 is CASSQVPGPGTQYF. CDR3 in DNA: TGTGCCAGCAGCCAAGTGCCGGGTCCCGGGACCCAGTACTTC.

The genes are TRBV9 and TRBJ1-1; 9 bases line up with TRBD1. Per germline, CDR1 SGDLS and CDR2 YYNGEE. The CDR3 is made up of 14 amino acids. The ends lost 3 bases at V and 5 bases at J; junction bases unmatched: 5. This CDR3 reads CASSGQGEGTEAFF. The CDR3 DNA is TGTGCCAGCAGCGGACAGGGGGAAGGAACTGAAGCTTTCTTT.

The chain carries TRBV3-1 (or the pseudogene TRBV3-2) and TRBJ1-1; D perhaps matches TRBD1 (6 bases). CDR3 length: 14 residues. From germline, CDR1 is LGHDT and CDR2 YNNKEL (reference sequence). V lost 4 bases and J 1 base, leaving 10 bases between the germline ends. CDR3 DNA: TGTGCCAGCAGCCCGGGACACCGGAACACTGAAGCTTTCTTT. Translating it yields CASSPGHRNTEAFF.

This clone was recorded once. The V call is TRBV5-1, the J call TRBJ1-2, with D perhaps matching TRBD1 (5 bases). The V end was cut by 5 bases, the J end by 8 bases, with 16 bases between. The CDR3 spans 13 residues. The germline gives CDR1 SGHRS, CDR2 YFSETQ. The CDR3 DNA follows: TGCGCCAGCAGGCCACAGGCCTCTTTAGGCTACACCTTC. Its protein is CASRPQASLGYTF.

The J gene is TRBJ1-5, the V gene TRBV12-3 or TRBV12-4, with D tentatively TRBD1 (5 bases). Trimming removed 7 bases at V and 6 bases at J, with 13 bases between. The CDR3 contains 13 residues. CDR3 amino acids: CASTRDFGQPQHF. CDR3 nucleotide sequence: TGTGCCAGCACTCGGGACTTTGGTCAGCCCCAGCATTTT.

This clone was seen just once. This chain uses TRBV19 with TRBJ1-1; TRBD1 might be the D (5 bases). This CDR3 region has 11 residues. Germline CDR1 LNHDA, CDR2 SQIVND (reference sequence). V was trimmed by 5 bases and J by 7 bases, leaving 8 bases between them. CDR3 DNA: TGTGCCAGTAGTTGGACACTTGAAGCTTTCTTT. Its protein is CASSWTLEAFF.

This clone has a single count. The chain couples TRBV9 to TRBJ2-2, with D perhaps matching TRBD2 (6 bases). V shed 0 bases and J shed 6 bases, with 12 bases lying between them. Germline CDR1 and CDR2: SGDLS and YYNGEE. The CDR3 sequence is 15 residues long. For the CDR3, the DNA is TGTGCCAGCAGCGTAGATCTGGGCGGGGCCGGGGAGCTGTTTTTT. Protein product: CASSVDLGGAGELFF.

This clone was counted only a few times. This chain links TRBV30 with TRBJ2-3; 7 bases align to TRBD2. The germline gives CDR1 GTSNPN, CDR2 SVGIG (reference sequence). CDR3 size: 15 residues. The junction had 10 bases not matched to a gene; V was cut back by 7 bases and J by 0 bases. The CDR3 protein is CASKLSAGSTDTQYF. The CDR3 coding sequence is TGTGCCTCTAAACTATCAGCGGGAAGCACAGATACGCAGTATTTT.